The source of this T cell receptor beta chain is a study of blood T cell repertoires in COVID-19. On the study more broadly: The origin of the acute and convalescent COVID-19 samples was the United States, Italy and Spain.

The CDR3 totals 13 residues. Losses at the gene ends were 8 bases for V and 6 bases for J; bases not matched to a gene: 4. Here immunoSEQ multiplex PCR was the method, and the copy in TCRdb shows in-frame clones only, minus some. The data contain about 100,000 clones, about three quarters of them seen just once; the ten biggest clones take up approximately 8.7%. The rearrangement links TRBV12-3 or TRBV12-4 to TRBJ2-1, with 10 bases matching TRBD1. The source of this sequence is a man aged 45-65 years who had recovered from COVID-19. Sequencing was carried out using peripheral blood. This chain's CDR3 is CASRWTGGNEQFF. The CDR3 region has the DNA TGTGCCAGCCGGTGGACAGGGGGCAATGAGCAGTTCTTC.